This entry features one T cell receptor (beta chain) sequence. Its antigen remains undetermined. The input lacks base qualities; no much larger clone sits a single base away. Each collaborating institution followed its own protocols to collect whole blood in K2EDTA tubes. For TCRbeta analysis, collaborators shipped samples in one of three forms: frozen whole blood, isolated PBMCs, or DNA extracted from either of those sample types. The record originates from a study of blood T cell repertoires in COVID-19 (dated by TCRdb to between 2020 and 2021). Broadly, across the study: Samples from collaborators originated in the United States, Italy and Spain and spanned both the acute and convalescent phases of COVID-19. The prospective study material was composed of cDNA or gDNA derived from T cells, B-cell-depleted T cells, or PBMCs. Deeply sampled blood TCRbeta repertoires from subjects exposed to, actively infected with, or recovered from COVID-19 were included in the dataset. Sample metadata almost always included a de-identified subject ID, COVID-19 status, age in years and sex. Where available, HLA class I and class II types were obtained from metadata supplied by the sample provider rather than from assay-based typing. The samples were drawn from two sources: the first 160 participants of the ongoing ImmuneRACE study, and some 1,300 subjects contributed by 6 global collaborators. The repertoires were released in a freely available public database meant as a resource for research on the immune response to SARS-CoV-2. Results and caveats for the whole study, not just this receptor: How much clinical and demographic metadata was included differed by source and by participant, and the metadata was provided uncurated.

Measured from the cysteine to the phenylalanine, the CDR3 is 13 residues long. Only the CDR3 region is kept as DNA, spanning 39 bases read in frame from base 1. V is pared back by 7 bases and J by 3 bases, with 12 bases lying between the germline termini. CDR1 and CDR2 are read off the germline V gene as KGHSH and LQKENI. The immunoSEQ Assay, a bias-controlled multiplex PCR, was used to amplify TCRbeta CDR3 regions from genomic DNA. From the authors' description of their analysis: The number of nucleated cells in each sample was estimated from the amplification of reference gene primers within the assay. To quantify the absolute abundance of each unique TCRbeta CDR3 rearrangement, sequence reads were collapsed and filtered. For each sample, productive Simpson clonality was calculated as the square root of Simpson's diversity index across productive rearrangements. Sourced from immuneACCESS, this table was stored by TCRdb with only in-frame sequences that have V and J called. A share of the clones is absent; for the studies checked, an unresolved V gene accounts for under half, and the remainder has no known explanation. Clone size and the V and J calls come from that table; the DNA yielded D and trimming. The sample profile shows roughly 350,000 clones; approximately 81% of them were found once. Of the sample, 3% to 4.5% is held by the ten largest clones.

This chain joins TRBV18 to TRBJ1-1, with the D gene not confidently named. The clonotype originates from a woman in her late teens or twenties with acute or convalescent COVID-19. Sequencing used peripheral blood. The DNA sequence reads TGTGCCAGCTGTGAGGTTTTAGACACTGAAGCTTTCTTT. The translation is CASCEVLDTEAFF.